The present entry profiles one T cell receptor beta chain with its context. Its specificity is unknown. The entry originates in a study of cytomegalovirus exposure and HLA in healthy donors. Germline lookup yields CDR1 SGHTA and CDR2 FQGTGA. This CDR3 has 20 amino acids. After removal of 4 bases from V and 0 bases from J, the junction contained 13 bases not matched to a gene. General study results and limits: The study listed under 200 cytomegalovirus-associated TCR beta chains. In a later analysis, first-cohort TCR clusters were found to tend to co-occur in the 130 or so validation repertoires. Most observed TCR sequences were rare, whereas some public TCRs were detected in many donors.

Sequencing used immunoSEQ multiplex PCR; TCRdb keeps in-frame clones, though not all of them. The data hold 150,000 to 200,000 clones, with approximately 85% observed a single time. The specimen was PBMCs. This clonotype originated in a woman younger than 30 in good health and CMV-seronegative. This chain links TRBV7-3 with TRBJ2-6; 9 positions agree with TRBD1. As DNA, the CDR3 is TGTGCCAGCAGCTCCCCATCAAACCGGGACAGGGTCTCTGGGGCCAACGTCCTGACTTTC. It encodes CASSSPSNRDRVSGANVLTF. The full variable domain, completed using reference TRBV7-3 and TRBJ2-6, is GAGVSQTPSNKVTEKGKYVELRCDPISGHTALYWYRQSLGQGPEFLIYFQGTGAADDSGLPNDRFFAVRPEGSVSTLKIQRTERGDSAVYLCASSSPSNRDRVSGANVLTFGAGSRLTVL.